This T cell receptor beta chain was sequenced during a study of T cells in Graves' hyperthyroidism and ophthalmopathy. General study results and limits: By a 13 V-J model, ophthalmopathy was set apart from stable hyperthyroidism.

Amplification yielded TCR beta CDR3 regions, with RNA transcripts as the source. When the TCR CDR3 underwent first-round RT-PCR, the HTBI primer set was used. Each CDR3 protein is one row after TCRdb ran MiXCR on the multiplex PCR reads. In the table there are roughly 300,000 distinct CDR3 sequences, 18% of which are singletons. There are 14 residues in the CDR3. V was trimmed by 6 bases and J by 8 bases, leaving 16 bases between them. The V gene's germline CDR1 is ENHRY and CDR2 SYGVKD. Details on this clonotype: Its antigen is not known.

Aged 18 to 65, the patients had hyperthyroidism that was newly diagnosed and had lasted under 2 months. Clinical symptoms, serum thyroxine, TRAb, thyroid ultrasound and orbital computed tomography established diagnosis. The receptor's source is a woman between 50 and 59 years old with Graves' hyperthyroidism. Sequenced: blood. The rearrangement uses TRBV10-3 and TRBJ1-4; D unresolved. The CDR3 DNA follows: TGTGCCATCAGCGCCTCTGAGAGAGGGGAAAAACTGTTTTTT. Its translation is CAISASERGEKLFF.